This T cell receptor (beta chain) was obtained from a study of shared clonotypes between healthy human individuals. Germline loops: CDR1 WNHNN, CDR2 SYGVQD (reference sequence). The length of the CDR3 is 12 residues. The V and J ends lost 0 bases and 5 bases respectively, with 4 bases between them. As regards this clone: In the same sample, other DNA sequences code for this CDR3.

The data were produced by immunoSEQ multiplex PCR, yet TCRdb's version contains in-frame clones alone and is incomplete. The sample records over a million clones, roughly 96% being singletons. Sequenced sample: naive CD4+ T cells sorted from blood. Subset meaning: CD45RA+ positively selected. The receptor's source is a young man in good health. The V call is TRBV10-1, the J call TRBJ2-5; D is ambiguous. CDR3 protein: CASSESGETQYF. DNA for the CDR3: TGCGCCAGCAGTGAGTCAGGGGAGACCCAGTACTTC.